These 15 T cell receptor beta chains share one sample of origin, sequenced in a study of OX40 agonist ivuxolimab in advanced cancers. Clones were sequenced by immunoSEQ multiplex PCR, and TCRdb holds only the in-frame ones, with some missing. The table has tens of thousands of clones, approximately 90% seen once. Sequences were derived from CD4+ or CD8+ T cells sorted from blood, sampled in a trial of the OX40 agonist ivuxolimab. The source is an adult with an advanced solid tumor such as melanoma, head and neck, liver or kidney cancer.

In this sample, this clone turned up once. V gene TRBV5-5 combines with J gene TRBJ2-3; possibly TRBD1 for D (5 bases). The CDR3 consists of 16 residues. CDR1 SGHKS and CDR2 YYEKEE come from the germline V gene (reference sequence). Trimming cost V 4 bases and J 9 bases, with 24 bases left between them. CDR3 nucleotides: TGTGCCAGCAGCCCAGCCCGGCTAGGGGCCTTGGGCACGCAGTATTTT. Translated: CASSPARLGALGTQYF.

The genes are TRBV11-2 and TRBJ2-7; the match to TRBD2 covers 8 bases. The CDR3 is made up of 13 amino acids. Trimming removed 3 bases from V and 5 bases from J; junction bases left unmatched: 3. The germline gives CDR1 SGHAT, CDR2 FQNNGV. In DNA, the CDR3 is TGTGCCAGCAGCTTTAATAGCGGGAACGAGCAGTACTTC. Residues: CASSFNSGNEQYF.

In its sample, this clone was seen once. The chain links TRBV2 to TRBJ1-5; no clear D gene. The CDR3 is 15 residues long. Germline V gene lookup returns CDR1 SNHLY and CDR2 FYNNEI. V lost 2 bases and J lost 7, with 15 bases in between. CDR3 sequence (DNA): TGTGCCAGCAGTGAAAGGCGGGGTCCGTCGCAGCCCCAGCATTTT. Residues: CASSERRGPSQPQHF.

This CDR3 reads CASRPGGQNQETQYF. The CDR3 coding sequence is TGTGCCAGCAGACCAGGCGGCCAGAACCAAGAGACCCAGTACTTC. The V gene is TRBV28, the J gene TRBJ2-5; D not resolved. The CDR3 sequence is 15 residues long. Germline CDR1 is MDHEN and CDR2 is SYDVKM. V shed 6 bases and J shed 0 bases, with 14 bases lying between them.

V is TRBV10-1 and J is TRBJ1-1; maybe TRBD1 (5 bases). CDR3 length: 14 residues. CDR1 WNHNN and CDR2 SYGVQD come from the germline V gene (reference sequence). Trimming removed 2 bases at V and 0 bases at J, with 7 bases between. The CDR3 region is CASSEDSMNTEAFF. The CDR3 nucleotides read TGCGCCAGCAGTGAGGACAGCATGAACACTGAAGCTTTCTTT.

This clone was detected only once. V usage is TRBV2 and J usage is TRBJ1-5; D gene uncertain. Germline CDR1 SNHLY, CDR2 FYNNEI. The CDR3 contains 17 residues. Deletions cut 3 bases from V and 1 base from J, with 16 bases between. CDR3 DNA sequence: TGTGCCAGCAGTGATTGGCGGGAGAGCCACAGCAATCAGCCCCAGCATTTT. Residues: CASSDWRESHSNQPQHF.

This clone was counted a single time. This chain connects TRBV6-1 to TRBJ1-5; D is perhaps TRBD1 (5 bases). V dropped 6 bases and J dropped 7 bases, with 10 bases sitting between them. Germline V gives CDR1 MNHNS, CDR2 SASEGT. The CDR3 consists of 12 residues. The CDR3 DNA reads TGTGCCAGCAGCCTTGACAGACAGCCCCAGCATTTT. Amino acids: CASSLDRQPQHF.

This chain uses TRBV5-4 with TRBJ1-6; 9 bases are a match to TRBD1. V lost 3 bases, J lost 7 bases, and 2 bases stayed unmatched. CDR1 and CDR2 from the germline V gene are SGHNT and YYREEE (reference sequence). CDR3 length: 14 amino acids. DNA of the CDR3: TGTGCCAGCAGCTGGGGGACAGGGAATTCACCCCTCCACTTT. Translated, it gives CASSWGTGNSPLHF.

This chain connects TRBV4-2 to TRBJ2-6; TRBD1 agrees at 8 bases. Trimming at V came to 7 bases and at J to 0 bases, leaving 8 bases not matched to a gene. The CDR3 has 17 amino acids. The V gene's germline CDR1 is LGHNA and CDR2 YNFKEQ. The CDR3 DNA reads TGTGCCAGCACTCCTCGGACAGGGAGCTCTGGGGCCAACGTCCTGACTTTC. Translated, it gives CASTPRTGSSGANVLTF.

The chain combines TRBV7-9 with TRBJ2-5, with unresolved D. CDR1 and CDR2 (germline): SEHNR, FQNEAQ (reference sequence). The CDR3 spans 13 residues. The germline V and J ends were trimmed by 10 bases and 0 bases, with 12 bases remaining between them. CDR3 in DNA: TGTGCCAATGAAGGGCTGTACCAAGAGACCCAGTACTTC. Its protein product is CANEGLYQETQYF.

This rearrangement joins TRBV18 to TRBJ2-7; a possible D gene is TRBD1 (5 bases). This CDR3 is 14 amino acids long. Deletions cut 0 bases from V and 2 bases from J, with 8 bases between. Per the germline V gene, CDR1 is KGHSH and CDR2 is LQKENI. Written as DNA, the CDR3 is TGTGCCAGCTCACCACCGGGGCGACCCTACGAGCAGTACTTC. It codes for CASSPPGRPYEQYF.

V gene TRBV5-4 combines with J gene TRBJ2-3, with D possibly matching TRBD2 (7 bases). Germline assignment: CDR1 SGHNT and CDR2 YYREEE (reference sequence). The V end lost 4 bases, the J end lost 4 bases, and 16 bases lay between the germline ends. The CDR3 spans 15 residues. The chain's CDR3 is CASSQGEGVADTQYF. CDR3 DNA: TGTGCCAGCAGCCAAGGGGAGGGGGTAGCAGATACGCAGTATTTT.

V and J are TRBV28 and TRBJ1-1; TRBD1 aligns across 8 bases. The germline V gene has CDR1 MDHEN and CDR2 SYDVKM. The CDR3 contains 15 residues. Losses at the gene ends were 1 base for V and 5 bases for J; bases not matched to a gene: 6. The CDR3 coding sequence is TGTGCCAGCAGTTTATCGACAGGGGCCAGGACTGAAGCTTTCTTT. Protein sequence: CASSLSTGARTEAFF.

V is TRBV7-9 and J is TRBJ2-3; D ambiguous. This CDR3 spans 14 amino acids. Germline lookup yields CDR1 SEHNR and CDR2 FQNEAQ (reference sequence). Trimming pared 5 bases from V and 3 bases from J, leaving 12 bases between. The CDR3 nucleotides read TGTGCCAGCAGCGTAGATCACGGGACAGATACGCAGTATTTT. Its translation is CASSVDHGTDTQYF.

The chain couples TRBV6-1 to TRBJ2-7; maybe TRBD1 (6 bases). V was trimmed by 5 bases and J by 3 bases, leaving 17 bases between them. Germline CDR1 and CDR2: MNHNS and SASEGT. CDR3 length: 15 amino acids. The CDR3 region is CASSTLQRQDYEQYF. The CDR3 DNA sequence: TGTGCCAGCAGTACCCTCCAAAGACAGGACTACGAGCAGTACTTC.